The rows below give T cell receptor beta chains drawn from one sample of a study of blood T cell repertoires in COVID-19. The repertoire was sequenced with immunoSEQ multiplex PCR; TCRdb's copy has only in-frame clones and lacks some. This sample has roughly 380,000 clones, with 81% found just once. The sequenced material came from peripheral blood. The source of these receptors is a human donor with acute or convalescent COVID-19. The donor label of this sample is uncertain. Each CDR3 is given with its conserved first and last residue. D genes are given only for firm matches. Rows give clone size only sometimes, using once, few, many, or a class for an expanded clone.

v_call: TRBV15; d_call: .; clone_size: .; j_call: TRBJ1-6; cdr3_aa: CATSGQPFNSPLHF; cdr3_nt: TGTGCCACCAGTGGACAGCCCTTTAATTCACCCCTCCACTTT
v_call: TRBV18; d_call: TRBD1; clone_size: few; j_call: TRBJ1-1; cdr3_aa: CASSSSTGVNTEAFF; cdr3_nt: TGTGCCAGCTCTTCCTCGACAGGGGTGAACACTGAAGCTTTCTTT
v_call: TRBV2; d_call: TRBD1; clone_size: .; j_call: TRBJ1-6; cdr3_aa: CASRLRDRGNSPLHF; cdr3_nt: TGTGCCAGCAGGCTCCGGGACAGGGGTAATTCACCCCTCCACTTT
v_call: TRBV3-1/TRBV3-2; d_call: .; clone_size: .; j_call: TRBJ1-6; cdr3_aa: CASSQQHDGGTLHF; cdr3_nt: TGTGCCAGCAGCCAACAGCATGATGGGGGCACCCTCCACTTT
v_call: TRBV5-4; d_call: .; clone_size: .; j_call: TRBJ2-7; cdr3_aa: CASSGPSDWNEQYF; cdr3_nt: TGTGCCAGCAGCGGTCCTAGCGATTGGAACGAGCAGTACTTC
v_call: TRBV12-3/TRBV12-4; d_call: .; clone_size: once; j_call: TRBJ2-2; cdr3_aa: CASNEGGELFF; cdr3_nt: TGTGCCAGCAATGAGGGCGGGGAGCTGTTTTTT
v_call: TRBV19; d_call: .; clone_size: few; j_call: TRBJ1-6; cdr3_aa: CASSLTGYNSPLHF; cdr3_nt: TGTGCCAGTAGCTTGACAGGATATAATTCACCCCTCCACTTT
v_call: TRBV28; d_call: .; clone_size: few; j_call: TRBJ1-5; cdr3_aa: CASSSQTVGQPQHF; cdr3_nt: TGTGCCAGCAGTTCCCAGACAGTCGGGCAGCCCCAGCATTTT
v_call: TRBV10-3; d_call: .; clone_size: .; j_call: TRBJ1-1; cdr3_aa: CAISSPTEAFF; cdr3_nt: TGTGCCATCAGCTCCCCCACTGAAGCTTTCTTT
v_call: TRBV25-1; d_call: .; clone_size: .; j_call: TRBJ2-7; cdr3_aa: CASSGNSYEQYF; cdr3_nt: TGTGCCAGCAGTGGTAACAGTTACGAGCAGTACTTC
v_call: TRBV7-9; d_call: TRBD1; clone_size: .; j_call: TRBJ2-7; cdr3_aa: CASSSGDRGPEQYF; cdr3_nt: TGTGCCAGCAGCTCGGGGGACAGGGGACCCGAGCAGTACTTC
v_call: TRBV30; d_call: .; clone_size: .; j_call: TRBJ2-1; cdr3_aa: CAWRASSSSYNEQFF; cdr3_nt: TGTGCCTGGAGGGCTAGCAGTAGCTCCTACAATGAGCAGTTCTTC
v_call: TRBV5-1; d_call: TRBD2; clone_size: .; j_call: TRBJ2-1; cdr3_aa: CASSLGLATFEQFF; cdr3_nt: TGCGCCAGCAGCCTCGGACTAGCGACCTTTGAGCAGTTCTTC
v_call: TRBV6-5; d_call: TRBD1; clone_size: .; j_call: TRBJ2-1; cdr3_aa: CASSTGTGENNEQFF; cdr3_nt: TGTGCCAGCAGTACCGGGACAGGGGAAAACAATGAGCAGTTCTTC
v_call: TRBV7-8; d_call: .; clone_size: .; j_call: TRBJ1-2; cdr3_aa: CASSRTDNNYGYTF; cdr3_nt: TGTGCCAGCAGCCGGACGGACAATAACTATGGCTACACCTTC
v_call: TRBV2; d_call: .; clone_size: .; j_call: TRBJ2-3; cdr3_aa: CASRDTGIDTQYF; cdr3_nt: TGTGCCAGCAGGGACACAGGGATAGATACGCAGTATTTT
v_call: TRBV5-1; d_call: TRBD1; clone_size: .; j_call: TRBJ1-2; cdr3_aa: CASSPGTGKFLGYGYTF; cdr3_nt: TGCGCCAGCAGCCCGGGGACAGGGAAATTTTTAGGCTATGGCTACACCTTC
v_call: TRBV19; d_call: TRBD2; clone_size: .; j_call: TRBJ2-7; cdr3_aa: CASSITSGNYEQYF; cdr3_nt: TGTGCCAGTAGTATCACTAGCGGAAACTACGAGCAGTACTTC
v_call: TRBV18; d_call: TRBD1; clone_size: once; j_call: TRBJ2-7; cdr3_aa: CASSSGTGIGSEQYF; cdr3_nt: TGTGCCAGCTCGTCCGGGACAGGGATCGGATCCGAGCAGTACTTC
v_call: TRBV5-1; d_call: TRBD2; clone_size: .; j_call: TRBJ2-1; cdr3_aa: CASSTTGGLEYYNEQFF; cdr3_nt: TGCGCCAGCAGCACAACCGGGGGACTAGAGTACTACAATGAGCAGTTCTTC
v_call: TRBV12-3/TRBV12-4; d_call: .; clone_size: .; j_call: TRBJ1-1; cdr3_aa: CASSLARDTEAFF; cdr3_nt: TGTGCCAGCAGTTTAGCCAGGGACACTGAAGCTTTCTTT
v_call: TRBV6-1; d_call: TRBD1; clone_size: once; j_call: TRBJ1-2; cdr3_aa: CASSDRTGFDYGYTF; cdr3_nt: TGTGCCAGCAGTGATCGGACAGGTTTCGACTATGGCTACACCTTC
v_call: TRBV3-1/TRBV3-2; d_call: .; clone_size: .; j_call: TRBJ1-5; cdr3_aa: CASSQGFRGSNQPQHF; cdr3_nt: TGTGCCAGCAGCCAAGGGTTTCGGGGTAGCAATCAGCCCCAGCATTTT
v_call: TRBV7-2; d_call: .; clone_size: once; j_call: TRBJ2-7; cdr3_aa: CASSLGPSSIPYEQYF; cdr3_nt: TGTGCCAGCAGCTTAGGTCCCTCTAGCATCCCCTACGAGCAGTACTTC
v_call: TRBV10-2; d_call: .; clone_size: .; j_call: TRBJ1-6; cdr3_aa: CASSESTGGSPLHF; cdr3_nt: TGCGCCAGCAGTGAGTCGACTGGAGGTTCACCCCTCCACTTT
v_call: TRBV24-1; d_call: TRBD1; clone_size: .; j_call: TRBJ2-3; cdr3_aa: CATSGTAPSTDTQYF; cdr3_nt: TGTGCCACCAGCGGGACAGCTCCAAGCACAGATACGCAGTATTTT
v_call: TRBV9; d_call: .; clone_size: .; j_call: TRBJ1-1; cdr3_aa: CASSLTGTGATEAFF; cdr3_nt: TGTGCCAGCAGCTTGACTGGAACCGGAGCCACTGAAGCTTTCTTT
v_call: TRBV19; d_call: .; clone_size: .; j_call: TRBJ2-3; cdr3_aa: CASSMGLHTDTQYF; cdr3_nt: TGTGCCAGTAGTATGGGACTGCACACAGATACGCAGTATTTT
v_call: TRBV6-5; d_call: .; clone_size: .; j_call: TRBJ2-1; cdr3_aa: CASRWGLGRVDEQFF; cdr3_nt: TGTGCCAGCAGATGGGGGCTGGGCCGGGTCGATGAGCAGTTCTTC
v_call: TRBV15; d_call: TRBD1; clone_size: once; j_call: TRBJ2-7; cdr3_aa: CATQVDRGRYEQYF; cdr3_nt: TGTGCCACCCAGGTTGACAGGGGTCGGTACGAGCAGTACTTC
v_call: TRBV5-5; d_call: .; clone_size: many; j_call: TRBJ1-3; cdr3_aa: CASSPNRPTSGGNTIYF; cdr3_nt: TGTGCCAGCAGCCCAAACCGGCCAACCTCGGGTGGAAACACCATATATTTT
v_call: TRBV11-3; d_call: .; clone_size: .; j_call: TRBJ2-7; cdr3_aa: CASSSRVHDEQYF; cdr3_nt: TGTGCCAGCAGCTCCAGGGTTCATGACGAGCAGTACTTC
v_call: TRBV19; d_call: TRBD1; clone_size: once; j_call: TRBJ1-1; cdr3_aa: CASSPNRGEAFF; cdr3_nt: TGTGCCAGTAGTCCAAACAGGGGTGAAGCTTTCTTT
v_call: TRBV18; d_call: .; clone_size: .; j_call: TRBJ2-7; cdr3_aa: CASSFPGAEQYF; cdr3_nt: TGTGCCAGCTCGTTCCCCGGAGCCGAGCAGTACTTC
v_call: TRBV4-2; d_call: TRBD2; clone_size: few; j_call: TRBJ2-7; cdr3_aa: CASSGRDTGLKYEQYF; cdr3_nt: TGTGCCAGCAGCGGGAGGGATACGGGGCTCAAGTACGAGCAGTACTTC